This TCR beta chain was documented in a study of blood T cell repertoires in COVID-19. The wider study: Both acute and convalescent COVID-19 samples were obtained from the United States, Italy and Spain. PBMCs, B-cell-depleted T cells, or T cells were the source of the cDNA or gDNA that made up the material.

Original processing notes: Amplification of reference gene primers was used by the study to estimate nucleated cell counts. Assay used: immunoSEQ multiplex PCR; TCRdb lists only in-frame clones, some missing. V, J and clone size are taken as reported in that table, and D and trimming were inferred from the DNA itself. The sample consists of approximately 100,000 clones, around 80% of them appearing once. The CDR3 has 12 amino acids. The ends lost 7 bases at V and 4 bases at J; junction bases unmatched: 4. Germline-derived CDR1 and CDR2 are SQVTM and ANQGSEA. The V gene is TRBV29-1, the J gene TRBJ2-1, with 7 bases fitting TRBD2. Sequenced: peripheral blood. The sequence was obtained from a man between 65 and 85 years old with active or convalescent COVID-19. In nucleotides, the CDR3 is TGCAGCGGAGGACTAGATTACAATGAGCAGTTCTTC. It codes for CSGGLDYNEQFF.